This T cell receptor beta chain stems from a study of T cells after yellow fever vaccination. MiXCR, run by TCRdb on the 5' RACE reads, gives a single entry per CDR3 protein. The repertoire consists of around 590,000 distinct CDR3 sequences, with roughly an eighth occurring once and the leading ten covering approximately 15%. CDR1 and CDR2 (germline): PRHDT, FYEKMQ (reference sequence). The V end lost 5 bases, the J end lost 0 bases, and 14 bases lay between the germline ends. The CDR3 is made up of 16 amino acids. The chain joins TRBV13 to TRBJ1-3; D perhaps matches TRBD1 (6 bases). This sample comprised PBMCs, obtained on the day of the yellow fever booster vaccination. The clonotype comes from a man under 40 who received the YFV17D yellow fever vaccine. The CDR3 is CASSHREYLSGNTIYF. DNA of the CDR3: TGTGCCAGCAGCCACAGGGAGTACCTCTCTGGAAACACCATATATTTT.